These T cell receptor beta chains were read from a single sample in a study of T cells in localized non-small cell lung cancer. Sequencing was performed with immunoSEQ multiplex PCR; in TCRdb, only in-frame clones are kept and a portion is missing. The profile covers some 50,000 clones, with roughly 86% appearing a single time and approximately 15% taken by the ten largest. The specimen comprised PBMCs, sampled before any cancer treatment. The receptor source for this set is a female donor with stage II lung adenocarcinoma. Both conserved end residues are part of each CDR3. D genes are given only for firm matches. The size entry is marked missing in some rows and otherwise reads once, few, many or a size class.

TRBJ1-2 . TRBV4-1 . TGCGCCAGCAGCCCAGCCGGGCAACGGGGAGGCTACACCTTC CASSPAGQRGGYTF
TRBJ1-2 . TRBV28 few TGTGCCAGCAGTTTAGTGGACAGACCAGGATACACCTTC CASSLVDRPGYTF
TRBJ2-7 . TRBV27 . TGTGCCAGCAGTTTCTCATCAGGGTCCCTCACCTACGAGCAGTACTTC CASSFSSGSLTYEQYF
TRBJ1-5 . TRBV4-1 . TGCGCCAGCAGCCATCTCAGGGGCAATCAGCCCCAGCATTTT CASSHLRGNQPQHF
TRBJ1-2 . TRBV11-2 . TGTGCCAGCAGTCCATGGACGGTCCTCGCTTATGGCTACACCTTC CASSPWTVLAYGYTF
TRBJ2-1 TRBD1 TRBV5-1 . TGCGCCAGCAGCTTGGGAGGGCAGGGGGCGTATGAGCAGTTCTTC CASSLGGQGAYEQFF
TRBJ1-1 TRBD1 TRBV18 . TGTGCCAGCTCACCACCGGGGACAGGGCAAAAAGCTTTCTTT CASSPPGTGQKAFF
TRBJ2-7 . TRBV6-5 . TGTGCCAGCAGTTACTCGAACGTGGATTACGAGCAGTACTTC CASSYSNVDYEQYF
TRBJ1-2 . TRBV18 . TGTGCCAGCTCACCACGAGGGGCGGATAACTATGGCTACACCTTC CASSPRGADNYGYTF
TRBJ2-2 TRBD2 TRBV5-1 few TGCGCCAGCAGATTTAGCGGGGGGAACACCGGGGAGCTGTTTTTT CASRFSGGNTGELFF
TRBJ1-5 . TRBV5-4 once TGTGCCAGCAGCTTGGACAATCAGCCCCAGCATTTT CASSLDNQPQHF
TRBJ1-3 TRBD1 TRBV7-9 . TGTGCCAGCAGCACAGGACAGGGGACTGGAAACACCATATATTTT CASSTGQGTGNTIYF
TRBJ1-1 . TRBV14 . TGTGCCAGCAGCCAAATCCGGATTGGGGGCGACACTGAAGCTTTCTTT CASSQIRIGGDTEAFF
TRBJ1-6 . TRBV5-4 . TGTGCCAGCAGCTTGGGGGCTGCCGGGGGATCACCCCTCCACTTT CASSLGAAGGSPLHF
TRBJ2-7 . TRBV4-2 . TGTGCCAGCGCCTTGCAGGGAGCCTCCTACGAGCAGTACTTC CASALQGASYEQYF
TRBJ1-5 TRBD1 TRBV11-2 . TGTGCCAGCAGCCTGGGACAGGGTGGTCAGCCCCAGCATTTT CASSLGQGGQPQHF
TRBJ1-6 . TRBV18 . TGTGCCAGCTCACCGGGATTTCAGGGCTATAATTCACCCCTCCACTTT CASSPGFQGYNSPLHF
TRBJ1-5 . TRBV7-8 . TGTGCCAGCAGCTTAGCGCAACAGGTGGATCAGCCCCAGCATTTT CASSLAQQVDQPQHF
TRBJ2-2 TRBD2 TRBV7-7 once TGTGCCAGCAGCTTAGTGAGGCTAGCGGGGGACCTACCGAACACCGGGGAGCTGTTTTTT CASSLVRLAGDLPNTGELFF
TRBJ1-5 . TRBV12-5 . TGTGCTAGTGCCCTTGCCGGGGGTAGGCAGCCCCAGCATTTT CASALAGGRQPQHF
TRBJ1-2 TRBD1 TRBV15 . TGTGCCACCAGCGCGGGACAGGGGTACGGCTACACCTTC CATSAGQGYGYTF